What follows is one T cell receptor beta chain and its context. The antigen is undetermined. V was clipped by 4 bases and J by 4 bases, with 3 bases between them. Per the germline V gene, CDR1 is SEHNR and CDR2 is FQNEAQ (reference sequence). The CDR3 is made up of 11 amino acids. The data were obtained in a study of beta chain features in type 1 diabetes. As for the study in general: Patients were similar to healthy donors in age and gender (as well as in cell yields). Across every sample, around 110,000,000 sorted cells were examined in total. The study, taken as a whole, reports: Whether HLA type influences TCRB rearrangement remained unresolved here. People with Type 1 diabetes carried modestly yet significantly shorter TCRB CDR3s in all four CD4+ subsets.

Each population that was sorted was more than 98% pure. Since all of the isolated RNA was reverse transcribed, expressed TCRB transcripts were what got sequenced. Repertoires were generated with immunoSEQ multiplex PCR, while TCRdb's copy carries only in-frame clones and drops some. The data contain about 700,000 clones, 10% to 15% of them singletons. The receptor comes from a young man with type 1 diabetes. The chain couples TRBV7-9 to TRBJ2-3; no firm D call. Sequencing was done on a sample of naive CD4+ T cells from blood. The CDR3 coding sequence is TGTGCCAGCAGCTCACCAGATACGCAGTATTTT. It translates to CASSSPDTQYF.